Below, 15 T cell receptor beta chains from the same sample are listed, as sequenced in a study of naive CD8 T cells in extremely preterm neonates (dated by TCRdb to about 2017). To prepare the library, the immunoSEQ multiplex PCR assay was applied. Drawn from immuneACCESS, this table holds only the in-frame rearrangements with V and J called that TCRdb kept. Clones are partly lost; checked studies trace under half to an unresolved V gene and leave the rest unexplained. The table for this sample lists about 7,000 clones; around 98% of them were counted only once. The ten largest clones represent less than 0.35% of the sample. What was sequenced was naive CD8+ T cells from blood. The receptor set was obtained from a human donor in good health.

The V and J genes are TRBV30 and TRBJ2-7, with TRBD2 matching over 10 bases. The CDR3 spans 15 residues. Germline lookup yields CDR1 GTSNPN and CDR2 SVGIG (reference sequence). Losses at the gene ends were 5 bases for V and 0 bases for J; bases not matched to a gene: 7. The CDR3 spells CAWGLAATSSYEQYF. CDR3 DNA: TGTGCCTGGGGACTAGCGGCCACAAGCTCCTACGAGCAGTACTTC. The complete variable domain, with remaining parts taken from reference TRBV30 and TRBJ2-7, reads SQTIHQWPATLVQPVGSPLSLECTVEGTSNPNLYWYRQAAGRGLQLLFYSVGIGQISSEVPQNLSASRPQDRQFILSSKKLLLSDSGFYLCAWGLAATSSYEQYFGPGTRLTVT.

J is TRBJ1-2 and V is TRBV5-5; D is uncertain. The V and J ends lost 1 base and 4 bases respectively, with 17 bases between them. Per the germline V gene, CDR1 is SGHKS and CDR2 is YYEKEE (reference sequence). This CDR3 is built from 16 residues. Written as DNA, the CDR3 is TGTGCCAGCAGCTTGTGGCGTACAAGGACTGCCTATGGCTACACCTTC. Translation: CASSLWRTRTAYGYTF.

The chain is built from TRBV29-1 and TRBJ2-3, with TRBD2 matching 7 bases. CDR1 SQVTM and CDR2 ANQGSEA come from the germline V gene. This CDR3 is 15 amino acids long. The V and J ends lost 8 bases and 2 bases, in that order; junction bases with no gene match: 13. The CDR3 nucleotides read TGCAGCTCCCCCGAACTAGCGAGTACCACAGATACGCAGTATTTT. Amino acids: CSSPELASTTDTQYF.

The chain uses TRBV6-5 and TRBJ1-2; weak D call: TRBD1 (6 bases). CDR1 is MNHEY and CDR2 is SVGAGI in the germline V gene. This CDR3 is built from 13 residues. Trimming pared 6 bases from V and 0 bases from J, leaving 8 bases between. The CDR3 region is CASSQGTNYGYTF. CDR3 nucleotides: TGTGCCAGCAGCCAGGGGACTAACTATGGCTACACCTTC.

V is TRBV7-9 and J is TRBJ1-5; D perhaps matches TRBD1 (6 bases). This CDR3 has 15 residues. The germline V gene has CDR1 SEHNR and CDR2 FQNEAQ (reference sequence). V lost 6 bases and J lost 7, with 19 bases in between. CDR3: CASSSGRGGWQPQHF. DNA for the CDR3: TGTGCCAGCAGTTCTGGGAGGGGGGGGTGGCAGCCCCAGCATTTT. The whole variable domain, remainder taken from reference TRBV7-9 and TRBJ1-5, is DTGVSQNPRHKITKRGQNVTFRCDPISEHNRLYWYRQTLGQGPEFLTYFQNEAQLEKSRLLSDRFSAERPKGSFSTLEIQRTEQGDSAMYLCASSSGRGGWQPQHFGDGTRLSIL.

This clone showed up just once. The chain has TRBV9 and TRBJ2-7; 11 nucleotides line up with TRBD2. The CDR3 sequence is 14 residues long. Losses at the gene ends were 4 bases for V and 1 base for J; bases not matched to a gene: 1. Looked up from germline, CDR1 is SGDLS and CDR2 is YYNGEE. CDR3 DNA sequence: TGTGCCAGCAGCCCTAGCGGGAGGTCCTACGAGCAGTACTTC. It codes for CASSPSGRSYEQYF.

In its sample, this clone was seen once. This sequence joins TRBV28 and TRBJ2-2; D is perhaps TRBD1 (5 bases). The germline V gene has CDR1 MDHEN and CDR2 SYDVKM. V gave up 3 bases and J gave up 1 base, with 6 bases separating them. The CDR3 sequence is 14 residues long. CDR3 DNA: TGTGCCAGCAGTTTTCAGGGGAACACCGGGGAGCTGTTTTTT. Its translation: CASSFQGNTGELFF.

V usage is TRBV29-1 and J usage is TRBJ1-1; D may be TRBD1 (5 bases). V was clipped by 7 bases and J by 0 bases, with 12 bases between them. The germline V gene encodes CDR1 SQVTM and CDR2 ANQGSEA. The CDR3 covers 13 residues. The CDR3 loop is CSAETAMNTEAFF. The CDR3 DNA reads as TGCAGCGCCGAGACAGCAATGAACACTGAAGCTTTCTTT.

The chain uses TRBV29-1 and TRBJ2-1; D remains ambiguous. CDR1 and CDR2 from the germline V gene are SQVTM and ANQGSEA. The CDR3 totals 10 residues. V lost 1 base, J lost 7 bases, and 2 bases lay in between. The CDR3 sequence is CSVEANEQFF. CDR3 nucleotides: TGCAGCGTTGAAGCGAATGAGCAGTTCTTC.

The CDR3 DNA is TGTGCCAGTAGTATCCTCACAGAGAACACCGGGGAGCTGTTTTTT. The encoded protein is CASSILTENTGELFF. The chain joins TRBV19 to TRBJ2-2; D not resolved. The CDR3 totals 15 residues. With 3 bases removed from V and 1 base from J, the gap between germline ends came to 9 bases. In germline, CDR1 is LNHDA, CDR2 SQIVND (reference sequence).

The chain recombines TRBV19 with TRBJ1-1; D gene ambiguous. Trimming shortened V by 7 bases and J by 9 bases, and 15 bases separated the two germline ends. Germline assignment: CDR1 LNHDA and CDR2 SQIVND (reference sequence). The CDR3 totals 12 residues. CDR3 DNA sequence: TGTGCCAGTACCCGAGGAGCCACCCAAGCTTTCTTT. Residues: CASTRGATQAFF.

V usage is TRBV29-1 and J usage is TRBJ1-1; D is perhaps TRBD1 (5 bases). Germline CDR1 SQVTM, CDR2 ANQGSEA. V was cut by 7 bases and J by 2 bases, with 14 bases left in between. The CDR3 runs to 13 residues. CDR3: CSGRQSPNTEAFF. CDR3 sequence (DNA): TGCAGCGGAAGACAGTCACCAAACACTGAAGCTTTCTTT.

V is TRBV28 and J is TRBJ1-1, with 7 nucleotides matching TRBD1. The CDR3 length is 16 residues. V shed 3 bases and J 0 bases; nucleotides not matched to a gene: 7. From germline, CDR1 is MDHEN and CDR2 SYDVKM. The CDR3 DNA reads as TGTGCCAGCAGTTTTACAGGGGTGGGAATGAACACTGAAGCTTTCTTT. Translation gives CASSFTGVGMNTEAFF.

The V call is TRBV5-1, the J call TRBJ2-1; 12 bases align to TRBD2. V trimming: 7 bases; J trimming: 9 bases; junction bases outside the gene matches: 11. CDR3 length: 15 amino acids. Germline V gene sequence: CDR1 SGHRS, CDR2 YFSETQ. The CDR3 DNA is TGCGCCAGCCTATCGACTAGCGGGAGAGCAGGTGAGCAGTTCTTC. This codes for CASLSTSGRAGEQFF.

This chain connects TRBV29-1 to TRBJ2-2, with D perhaps matching TRBD1 (5 bases). Trimming removed 4 bases from V and 5 bases from J, with 14 bases in between. From germline, CDR1 is SQVTM and CDR2 ANQGSEA. The CDR3 extends over 14 amino acids. CDR3 nucleotides: TGCAGCGTTGCTGAAGAGGCAGGGACCGGGGAGCTGTTTTTT. As protein: CSVAEEAGTGELFF.